This T cell receptor (beta chain) was retrieved from a study of shared clonotypes between healthy human individuals. To note about this clone: What it binds is not known.

V dropped 3 bases and J dropped 3; count of bases not matched to a gene: 5. The CDR3 loop spans 15 amino acids. Germline V gene sequence: CDR1 LNHDA, CDR2 SQIVND (reference sequence). Clones were read by immunoSEQ multiplex PCR, and TCRdb kept only the in-frame ones, dropping some. Of about 800,000 clones in the sample, approximately 96% were seen once. Naive CD8 cells comprised CD45RO-negative, CCR7-positively selected cells, excluding terminally differentiated effector memory CD45RA+ cells. Findings and caveats of the study: Larger estimated richness was generally seen in naive subsets than in memory subsets. Donor scarcity curtailed the genetic and exposure-history diversity represented herein. Clonotype sharing across four donors was observed for roughly 5% of naive CD4 clonotypes. Clonotype sharing among donors likely depends on sequencing depth.

The sample taken for sequencing was naive CD8+ T cells sorted from blood. The V call is TRBV19, the J call TRBJ2-7, with 10 bases aligning to TRBD2. The sequence was collected from a man aged 25-45 years in good health. The CDR3 DNA reads as TGTGCCAGTAGTATTTCTAGCGGGGGCTACTACGAGCAGTACTTC. The encoded protein is CASSISSGGYYEQYF.